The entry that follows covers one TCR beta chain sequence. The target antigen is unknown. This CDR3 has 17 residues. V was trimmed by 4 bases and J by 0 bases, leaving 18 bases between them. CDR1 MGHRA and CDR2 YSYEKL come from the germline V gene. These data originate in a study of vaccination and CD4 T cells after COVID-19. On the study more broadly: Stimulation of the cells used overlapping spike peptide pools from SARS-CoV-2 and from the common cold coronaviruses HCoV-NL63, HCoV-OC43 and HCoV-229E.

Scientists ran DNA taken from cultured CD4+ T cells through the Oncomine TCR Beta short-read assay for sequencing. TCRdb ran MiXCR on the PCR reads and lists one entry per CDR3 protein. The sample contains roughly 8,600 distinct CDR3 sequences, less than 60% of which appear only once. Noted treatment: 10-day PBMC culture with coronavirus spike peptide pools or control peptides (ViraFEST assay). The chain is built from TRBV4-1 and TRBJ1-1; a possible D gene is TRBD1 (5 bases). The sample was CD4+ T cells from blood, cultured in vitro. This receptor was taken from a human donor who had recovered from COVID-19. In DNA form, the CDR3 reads TGCGCCAGCAGCCCACCCTACGGCCGGACACTGAACACTGAAGCTTTCTTT. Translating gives CASSPPYGRTLNTEAFF.